A single sample is the source of the 2 T cell receptor beta chains below, sequenced in a study of CD8 T cells in ankylosing spondylitis. One entry per CDR3 protein results from TCRdb running MiXCR on the 5' RACE reads. This sample carries 150,000 to 200,000 distinct CDR3 sequences, roughly 13% of them seen once, and the ten largest clones take approximately 17%. The source material was blood, either unsorted or a sorted T cell fraction (not recorded which). The origin of the receptors is a male donor with ankylosing spondylitis or in good health (not recorded which).

This clonotype was observed at least ten times. This chain joins TRBV5-1 and TRBJ2-5, with a possible D match to TRBD2 (7 bases). CDR1 is SGHRS, CDR2 YFSETQ, per germline. V lost 3 bases and J lost 0, with 18 bases in between. This CDR3 has 17 residues. CDR3 DNA sequence: TGCGCCAGCAGCTCCCTTGATCGGGGGGCGTACCAAGAGACCCAGTACTTC. It encodes CASSSLDRGAYQETQYF.

This clonotype is judged medium-sized. This chain uses TRBV4-1 with TRBJ2-1; 8 bases line up with TRBD2. Trimming cost V 3 bases and J 6 bases; bases outside gene matches: 7. Germline values: CDR1 MGHRA, CDR2 YSYEKL. The CDR3 consists of 15 residues. CDR3 DNA: TGCGCCAGCAGCCATACCGGGACTAGGTCCAATGAGCAGTTCTTC. Its translation is CASSHTGTRSNEQFF.